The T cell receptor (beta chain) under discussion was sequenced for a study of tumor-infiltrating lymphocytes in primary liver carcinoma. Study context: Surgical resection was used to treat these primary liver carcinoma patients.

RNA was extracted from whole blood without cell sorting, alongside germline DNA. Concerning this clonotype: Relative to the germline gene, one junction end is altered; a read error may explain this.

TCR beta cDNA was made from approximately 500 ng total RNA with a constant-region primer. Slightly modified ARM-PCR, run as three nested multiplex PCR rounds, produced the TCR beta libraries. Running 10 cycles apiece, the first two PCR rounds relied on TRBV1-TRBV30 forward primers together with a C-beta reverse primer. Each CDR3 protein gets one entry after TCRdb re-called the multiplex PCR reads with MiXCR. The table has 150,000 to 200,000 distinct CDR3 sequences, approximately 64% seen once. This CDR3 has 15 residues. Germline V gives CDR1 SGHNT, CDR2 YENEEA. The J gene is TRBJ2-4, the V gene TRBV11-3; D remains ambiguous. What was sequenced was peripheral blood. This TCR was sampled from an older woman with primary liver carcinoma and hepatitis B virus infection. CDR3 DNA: TGCGCCAGCAGCTTGGAAGGGCCGGCCAAAAACGTTCAGTACTTC. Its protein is CASSLEGPAKNVQYF.